This T cell receptor beta chain was found in a study of PD-L1 blockade in urothelial cancer. Sequencing was performed with immunoSEQ multiplex PCR; in TCRdb, only in-frame clones are kept and a portion is missing. Of about 120,000 clones detected, roughly 91% appear once; the ten largest clones hold 1.5% to 2%. Time point given: peripheral blood 6 weeks after treatment start. V lost 1 base, J lost 3 bases, and 13 bases lay in between. The CDR3 contains 16 residues. Germline V gene data show CDR1 as SEHNR and CDR2 as FQNEAQ (reference sequence). This specimen consisted of PBMCs, obtained around atezolizumab (anti-PD-L1) treatment. The sequence was obtained from a man in his sixties with urothelial cancer. The V and J genes are TRBV7-9 and TRBJ2-1; D is unclear. CDR3 sequence (DNA): TGTGCCAGCAGCTTAGAGTCAGGCCACAGCTACAATGAGCAGTTCTTC. Its protein is CASSLESGHSYNEQFF.